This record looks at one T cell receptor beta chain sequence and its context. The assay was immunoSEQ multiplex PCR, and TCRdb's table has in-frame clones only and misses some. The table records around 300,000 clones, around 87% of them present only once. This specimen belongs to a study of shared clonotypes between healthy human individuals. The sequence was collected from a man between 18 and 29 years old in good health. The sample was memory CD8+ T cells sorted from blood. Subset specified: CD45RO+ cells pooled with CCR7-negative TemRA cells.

The CDR3 nucleotides are TGCGCCAGCAGCCAAACTCTAGCGGCAACCCCCTACAATGAGCAGTTCTTC. Translation gives CASSQTLAATPYNEQFF. The V and J genes are TRBV4-1 and TRBJ2-1; 7 nucleotides align to TRBD2. CDR3 length equals 17 residues. The V gene end was trimmed by 2 bases and the J gene end by 2 bases; junction bases not matched to a gene: 9. The germline V gene has CDR1 MGHRA and CDR2 YSYEKL.